The T cell receptor beta chain described here comes from a study of cytomegalovirus exposure and HLA in healthy donors. Study-wide context: In an early release, HLA-typed donors contributed 77 million or so unique TCR sequences. Study-wide points: Accounts indicate the classifier identified cytomegalovirus status with strong specificity and sensitivity. An analysis done earlier found most TCR beta V segments productive about 90% or about 30% of the time.

With 60 Vbeta and 13 Jbeta primers, the PCR was carried out. Using immunoSEQ multiplex PCR, the repertoire was profiled, and TCRdb retains in-frame clones only, with some absent. Of tens of thousands of clones in the sample, about 63% are singletons; the top ten hold 5% to 6.5%. A note on this clone: The antigen remains unidentified.

The germline V gene has CDR1 GTSNPN and CDR2 SVGIG (reference sequence). V lost 0 bases, J lost 6 bases, and 7 bases lay in between. The CDR3 has 12 residues. The J gene is TRBJ2-3, the V gene TRBV30; D is unclear. The source of this sequence is a woman under 40 in good health and CMV-seronegative. The specimen was PBMCs. For the CDR3, the DNA is TGTGCCTGGAGTGTATCGGTGGATACGCAGTATTTT. It encodes CAWSVSVDTQYF.